The source of this T cell receptor beta chain is a study of response to subunit inactivated influenza vaccine. This clonotype was seen just once. With a much larger clone just one base away, this may be a read error. The CDR3 is 13 residues long. Germline V CDR1 and CDR2: SGHKS, YYEKEE (reference sequence). One entry per CDR3 protein results from TCRdb running MiXCR on the RT-PCR reads. The sample holds around 480,000 distinct CDR3 sequences, about 17% seen once. The sample in question was CD4+ T cells sorted from PBMCs, obtained less than 30 months after vaccination. The TCR was taken from a man aged 50 to 69 who received an inactivated influenza vaccine. The chain uses TRBV5-5 and TRBJ2-3, with D hard to call. CDR3 region: CASSWRGTYTQYF. CDR3 in DNA: TGTGCCAGCAGCTGGCGAGGCACATATACGCAGTATTTT. The full variable domain, with the rest looked up from reference TRBV5-5 and TRBJ2-3, is DAGVTQSPTHLIKTRGQQVTLRCSPISGHKSVSWYQQVLGQGPQFIFQYYEKEERGRGNFPDRFSARQFPNYSSELNVNALLLGDSALYLCASSWRGTYTQYFGPGTRLTVL.